This T cell receptor (beta chain) was identified during a study of response to subunit inactivated influenza vaccine. Germline V gene lookup returns CDR1 DFQATT and CDR2 SNEGSKA (reference sequence). The CDR3 totals 15 residues. TCRdb re-called the RT-PCR reads with MiXCR, one entry per CDR3 protein. Among more than 700,000 distinct CDR3 sequences listed, roughly 20% were seen once. Study observations and caveats: A suggestion made by the authors is that each seasonal influenza vaccination recruits few new T cells.

Notes on this clonotype: Its antigen is not identified.

This TCR derives from a man aged 50 to 60 who received an inactivated influenza vaccine. Here the sequenced sample was PBMCs from blood, taken 5 to 6 days after vaccination. The chain joins TRBV20-1 to TRBJ2-3, with TRBD2 as a possible D gene (5 bases). CDR3 nucleotide sequence: TGCAGAGCCACCACGGGGATAAGGGGCACAGATACGCAGTATTTT. The encoded protein is CRATTGIRGTDTQYF.